Detailed here is one TCR beta chain. This specimen comes from a study of blood T cell repertoires in COVID-19. This CDR3 spans 14 amino acids. Germline V CDR1 and CDR2: SQVTM, ANQGSEA. Trimming pared 4 bases from V and 1 base from J, leaving 14 bases between. Repertoires were generated with immunoSEQ multiplex PCR, while TCRdb's copy carries only in-frame clones and drops some. The sample lists approximately 210,000 clones, approximately 94% occurring once. This chain joins TRBV29-1 and TRBJ2-7, with D possibly matching TRBD2 (5 bases). This clonotype originated in a man aged 25-45 years with COVID-19, enrolled during active disease. Material for sequencing was peripheral blood. CDR3 sequence reads: CSVGRRALSYEQYF. The CDR3 DNA reads as TGCAGCGTTGGCAGGCGGGCCCTGTCCTACGAGCAGTACTTC.